Listed below are T cell receptor beta chains from one sample, sequenced in a study of radiotherapy plus CTLA-4 blockade in lung cancer. TCRdb's copy holds only in-frame clones and misses some; the assay was immunoSEQ multiplex PCR. Of some 50,000 clones in the sample, around four fifths were seen once. The sequences come from peripheral blood, collected from a patient treated with radiotherapy plus ipilimumab. Receptors were obtained from a human donor with non-small cell lung cancer who had a partial response to radiotherapy plus ipilimumab. Both conserved end residues are part of each CDR3. Each record gives: clone size, D gene, J gene, V gene, CDR3 protein, CDR3 DNA. The D gene is left open where the match is weak. Clone size appears in some rows only: once, few, many, or a class for an expanded clone.

- TRBD1 TRBJ2-7 TRBV5-1 CASSARQGAYEQYF TGCGCCAGCAGCGCGAGACAGGGGGCTTACGAGCAGTACTTC
- TRBD1 TRBJ1-2 TRBV7-2 CASSIGDSGTGGGRYGYTF TGTGCCAGCAGCATAGGGGACTCCGGGACAGGGGGCGGAAGGTATGGCTACACCTTC
- TRBD1 TRBJ1-6 TRBV9 CASSEGTGPNSPLHF TGTGCCAGCAGCGAGGGGACAGGCCCCAATTCACCCCTCCACTTT
- TRBD1 TRBJ2-6 TRBV6-6 CASNGQGPGANVLTF TGTGCCAGCAACGGACAGGGCCCTGGGGCCAACGTCCTGACTTTC
- TRBD1 TRBJ1-5 TRBV6-1 CASSEPTGNQPQHF TGTGCCAGCAGTGAACCGACAGGGAATCAGCCCCAGCATTTT
- - TRBJ2-5 TRBV6-6 CASSYSSGGTETQYF TGTGCCAGCAGTTACTCGAGTGGGGGGACAGAGACTCAGTACTTC
- - TRBJ1-1 TRBV10-3 CAVGEGGSSSEAFF TGTGCCGTTGGAGAGGGAGGGAGTAGTAGTGAAGCTTTCTTT
- TRBD2 TRBJ2-1 TRBV9 CASSVLAGFTNEQFF TGTGCCAGCAGCGTATTAGCGGGGTTCACAAATGAGCAGTTCTTC
few - TRBJ1-1 TRBV11-3 CASSLAPVDTEAFF TGTGCCAGCAGCTTAGCACCGGTAGACACTGAAGCTTTCTTT
- TRBD1 TRBJ2-6 TRBV29-1 CSAQTGSSGANVLTF TGCAGCGCTCAGACAGGGAGCTCTGGGGCCAACGTCCTGACTTTC
once TRBD1 TRBJ1-5 TRBV6-5 CASSPGTGGIQPQHF TGTGCCAGCAGCCCAGGGACAGGGGGTATTCAGCCCCAGCATTTT
- TRBD1 TRBJ2-7 TRBV19 CASSLDRAYEQYF TGTGCCAGTAGTCTGGACAGGGCCTACGAGCAGTACTTC
- - TRBJ2-3 TRBV6-5 CASSPGAGVDTQYF TGTGCCAGCAGCCCAGGGGCAGGGGTAGATACGCAGTATTTT
- - TRBJ2-2 TRBV19 CASSIPGDSGELFF TGTGCCAGTAGTATACCGGGGGACTCAGGGGAGCTGTTTTTT
- - TRBJ2-7 TRBV11-3 CASSLRWLGMYEQYF TGTGCCAGCAGTCTTAGGTGGCTAGGTATGTACGAGCAGTACTTC
- TRBD1 TRBJ2-1 TRBV5-4 CASSFSTGPSYEQFF TGTGCCAGCAGCTTCTCGACAGGGCCTAGTTATGAGCAGTTCTTC
- - TRBJ2-5 TRBV27 CASPDRTKTQYF TGTGCCAGCCCAGACAGGACGAAGACCCAGTACTTC
- TRBD1 TRBJ1-5 TRBV11-2 CASSLTGLGNQPQHF TGTGCCAGCAGCTTGACAGGGTTGGGCAATCAGCCCCAGCATTTT
- TRBD1 TRBJ2-4 TRBV30 CAWSLTRTGVAKNIQYF TGTGCCTGGAGCTTAACCCGGACAGGGGTGGCCAAAAACATTCAGTACTTC
- - TRBJ2-7 TRBV11-2 CASSLGAGGSYEQYF TGTGCCAGCAGCCTAGGGGCAGGGGGGTCCTACGAGCAGTACTTC
- - TRBJ2-3 TRBV5-1 CASSFSPGDTQYF TGCGCCAGCAGCTTTAGTCCGGGGGATACGCAGTATTTT
- - TRBJ1-2 TRBV2 CASLRGPLYGYTF TGTGCCAGCCTTCGAGGGCCGCTTTATGGCTACACCTTC
- TRBD1 TRBJ1-5 TRBV11-2 CASSLDLGTGGVFGNQPQHF TGTGCCAGCAGCTTAGACCTCGGGACAGGGGGCGTTTTCGGCAATCAGCCCCAGCATTTT
- TRBD1 TRBJ2-5 TRBV29-1 CSVSTGAHGETQYF TGCAGCGTTTCGACAGGGGCCCACGGGGAGACCCAGTACTTC
once - TRBJ1-4 TRBV18 CASSPGGEKLFF TGTGCCAGCTCACCCGGAGGAGAAAAACTGTTTTTT
- - TRBJ1-1 TRBV28 CASSFKNTEAFF TGTGCCAGCAGTTTTAAAAACACTGAAGCTTTCTTT
once TRBD2 TRBJ2-5 TRBV18 CASSPKRGKETQYF TGTGCCAGCTCACCGAAGCGGGGAAAAGAGACCCAGTACTTC
- TRBD2 TRBJ2-1 TRBV5-1 CASSLDLAGASGQFF TGCGCCAGCAGCTTGGATCTAGCGGGGGCCTCGGGGCAGTTCTTC
- TRBD1 TRBJ2-5 TRBV6-1 CASSEWTGRQETQYF TGTGCCAGCAGTGAATGGACAGGGCGGCAAGAGACCCAGTACTTC
- - TRBJ1-6 TRBV28 CASSLPQGFNSPLHF TGTGCCAGCAGTTTACCACAGGGATTTAATTCACCCCTCCACTTT
few - TRBJ2-1 TRBV4-3 CASSQDSESSYNEQFF TGCGCCAGCAGCCAAGATAGCGAGAGCTCCTACAATGAGCAGTTCTTC
- - TRBJ2-7 TRBV27 CASSLSGGDSSYEQYF TGTGCCAGCAGTTTATCGGGCGGGGACAGCTCCTACGAGCAGTACTTC
- TRBD1 TRBJ2-7 TRBV28 CASSAPSGGTYEQYF TGTGCCAGCAGCGCGCCGTCAGGGGGAACCTACGAGCAGTACTTC
- TRBD1 TRBJ1-5 TRBV6-6 CASSYPRQGGNQPQHF TGTGCCAGCAGTTACCCTCGACAGGGGGGCAATCAGCCCCAGCATTTT
- - TRBJ2-7 TRBV5-1 CASSQNRDHEQYF TGCGCCAGCAGTCAGAACAGGGACCACGAGCAGTACTTC
- - TRBJ2-3 TRBV9 CASSLTDTQYF TGTGCCAGCAGCCTAACAGATACGCAGTATTTT
few TRBD2 TRBJ2-5 TRBV5-4 CASSRSGGGAETQYF TGTGCCAGCAGCCGCTCTGGCGGGGGGGCCGAGACCCAGTACTTC
- - TRBJ1-1 TRBV5-1 CASSRRGGGTEAFF TGCGCCAGCAGCAGGAGGGGCGGAGGCACTGAAGCTTTCTTT
- TRBD1 TRBJ2-1 TRBV2 CASRWTGDNEQFF TGTGCCAGCAGGTGGACAGGGGACAATGAGCAGTTCTTC
- TRBD2 TRBJ2-3 TRBV27 CASSWLAGSTDTQYF TGTGCCAGCAGTTGGCTAGCGGGGAGCACAGATACGCAGTATTTT
- - TRBJ2-4 TRBV30 CAWMGLAKNIQYF TGTGCCTGGATGGGGCTAGCCAAAAACATTCAGTACTTC
- - TRBJ1-1 TRBV7-3 CASSPTRGGPTEAFF TGTGCCAGCTCCCCCACGAGGGGGGGGCCAACTGAAGCTTTCTTT
- TRBD2 TRBJ2-1 TRBV7-9 CAAARGGANEQFF TGTGCCGCCGCCCGCGGGGGGGCCAATGAGCAGTTCTTC
- - TRBJ2-3 TRBV7-2 CASSFRDGQYF TGTGCCAGCAGCTTCCGGGATGGGCAGTATTTT
- - TRBJ1-2 TRBV7-3 CASSLTAGQTYGYTF TGTGCCAGCAGCTTAACTGCCGGACAGACCTATGGCTACACCTTC